These 27 T cell receptor beta chains originate from one sample sequenced in a study of cytomegalovirus exposure and HLA in healthy donors (dated 2017 in TCRdb). Libraries were made using the immunoSEQ multiplex PCR assay. For the multiplex PCR, a mixture combining 60 forward primers for TCR Vbeta segments and 13 reverse primers for TCR Jbeta segments was used. Imported from immuneACCESS, the table was reduced by TCRdb to in-frame sequences with V and J called. These copies leave out some clones; in studies compared against another copy, an unresolved V gene accounts for under half, and the cause of the remainder is not known. For this sample the table gives 110,000 or so clones, of which 76% were detected only once. The top ten constitute 6.5% to 8.5% of the sample. The sequenced sample was PBMCs. The receptors here all came from a woman aged 50 to 60 in good health and CMV-seropositive.

Remarks on this clone: One junction end disagrees with the germline gene, perhaps due to a read error. This chain uses TRBV7-9 with TRBJ2-5; D unclear. CDR1 is SEHNR, CDR2 FQNEAQ, per germline (reference sequence). This CDR3 has 11 amino acids. This CDR3 is CSSSSQETQYF. CDR3 bases: TGTTCCAGCAGCTCCCAGGAGACCCAGTACTTC.

The genes are TRBV7-2 and TRBJ1-2; TRBD1 matches 12 bases. Trimming removed 5 bases from V and 4 bases from J; junction bases left unmatched: 5. CDR3 length equals 15 residues. The germline CDR1 and CDR2 sequences are SGHTA and FQGNSA. This chain's CDR3 is CASSAGTGGFYGYTF. The CDR3 DNA is TGTGCCAGCAGCGCCGGGACAGGGGGCTTCTATGGCTACACCTTC.

This clone was observed a handful of times. The chain has TRBV7-2 and TRBJ2-7; TRBD2 matches 7 bases. This CDR3 is built from 12 residues. With V trimmed by 3 bases and J by 5 bases, 1 base remained unmatched. Germline CDR1 is SGHTA and CDR2 is FQGNSA. The CDR3: CASSFRGDEQYF. As DNA, the CDR3 is TGTGCCAGCAGCTTCCGGGGGGACGAGCAGTACTTC. The whole variable domain, remainder taken from reference TRBV7-2 and TRBJ2-7, is GAGVSQSPSNKVTEKGKDVELRCDPISGHTALYWYRQSLGQGLEFLIYFQGNSAPDKSGLPSDRFSAERTGGSVSTLTIQRTQQEDSAVYLCASSFRGDEQYFGPGTRLTVT.

This chain joins TRBV12-5 and TRBJ2-2, with D perhaps TRBD1 (5 bases). The CDR3 spans 13 residues. Trimming took 5 bases from V and 3 from J, leaving 7 bases between them. CDR1 and CDR2 (germline): LGHNT, FRNRAP. In nucleotides, the CDR3 is TGTGCTAGTGGTGACAGCTACACCGGGGAGCTGTTTTTT. This encodes CASGDSYTGELFF.

This clone was observed a handful of times. CDR3 region: CASSLASAAVWNTEAFF. CDR3 coding DNA: TGTGCCAGCAGCTTGGCCTCCGCAGCGGTCTGGAACACTGAAGCTTTCTTT. The gene calls are TRBV5-4 and TRBJ1-1, with D hard to call. V was clipped by 0 bases and J by 1 base, with 16 bases between them. This CDR3 spans 17 amino acids. Per germline, CDR1 SGHNT and CDR2 YYREEE (reference sequence). The complete variable domain, with remaining parts taken from reference TRBV5-4 and TRBJ1-1, reads ETGVTQSPTHLIKTRGQQVTLRCSSQSGHNTVSWYQQALGQGPQFIFQYYREEENGRGNFPPRFSGLQFPNYSSELNVNALELDDSALYLCASSLASAAVWNTEAFFGQGTRLTVV.

The CDR3 DNA reads TGTGCCAGCAGCTTCTCAGCGGGAATGAACACTGAAGCTTTCTTT. Amino acids: CASSFSAGMNTEAFF. The chain carries TRBV7-9 and TRBJ1-1; no firm D call. V was shortened by 3 bases and J by 0 bases, with 11 bases between the two germline ends. This CDR3 has 15 amino acids. Germline V gene sequence: CDR1 SEHNR, CDR2 FQNEAQ (reference sequence).

The CDR3 DNA sequence: TGTGCCAGCAGGCAGGGATACGAGCAGTACTTC. Its translation is CASRQGYEQYF. The chain has TRBV27 and TRBJ2-7; D perhaps matches TRBD1 (5 bases). The CDR3 runs to 11 residues. Germline-derived CDR1 and CDR2 are MNHEY and SMNVEV (reference sequence). Trimming removed 6 bases from V and 4 bases from J, with 7 bases in between.

The rearrangement links TRBV7-9 to TRBJ2-3, with 15 bases matching TRBD2. The CDR3 loop spans 19 amino acids. V trimming: 1 base; J trimming: 6 bases; junction bases outside the gene matches: 11. Germline CDR1 and CDR2: SEHNR and FQNEAQ (reference sequence). The CDR3 DNA is TGTGCCAGCAGCTTAGGGACCCAACGGACTAGCGGGAGGGGGGATACGCAGTATTTT. This codes for CASSLGTQRTSGRGDTQYF.

This sequence joins TRBV29-1 and TRBJ2-3, with D possibly TRBD2 on 7 matching bases. CDR3 size: 15 residues. Looked up from germline, CDR1 is SQVTM and CDR2 is ANQGSEA. V gave up 4 bases and J gave up 5 bases, with 19 bases separating them. The CDR3 region has the DNA TGCAGCGTTGTAGACTGGCGGGGGCCGGAAGATACGCAGTATTTT. This sequence encodes CSVVDWRGPEDTQYF.

The chain combines TRBV27 with TRBJ1-5, with D tentatively TRBD1 (6 bases). The germline V and J ends were trimmed by 7 bases and 0 bases, with 13 bases remaining between them. The CDR3 is made up of 15 amino acids. Germline CDR1 reads MNHEY; CDR2 reads SMNVEV (reference sequence). The CDR3 sequence is CASKPQGNSNQPQHF. The CDR3 nucleotides are TGTGCCAGCAAACCACAGGGAAATAGCAATCAGCCCCAGCATTTT.

This sequence joins TRBV7-2 and TRBJ1-2; D possibly corresponds to TRBD1 (5 bases). Per germline, CDR1 SGHTA and CDR2 FQGNSA. V lost 4 bases to trimming and J lost 11 bases, with 20 bases between them. The CDR3 is made up of 14 amino acids. DNA of the CDR3: TGTGCCAGCAGCTGGGACTTGGGCCTTAGCGGGTACACCTTC. Translating gives CASSWDLGLSGYTF.

The rearrangement joins TRBV5-1 to TRBJ2-4, with 7 bases aligning to TRBD1. Germline trimming cut 4 bases from V and 0 bases from J; bases unmatched to any gene: 16. The CDR3 consists of 19 residues. Germline V CDR1 and CDR2: SGHRS, YFSETQ. The CDR3: CASSDIPGQQALAKNIQYF. For the CDR3, the DNA is TGCGCCAGCAGCGACATCCCGGGACAGCAAGCCTTAGCCAAAAACATTCAGTACTTC.

This chain uses TRBV10-3 with TRBJ1-5; no clear D gene. The germline V and J ends were trimmed by 8 bases and 7 bases, with 15 bases remaining between them. The CDR3 covers 13 residues. The germline V gene has CDR1 ENHRY and CDR2 SYGVKD. CDR3 DNA: TGTGCCATCCGAGGCGGGGTGGAGCAGCCCCAGCATTTT. Translating it yields CAIRGGVEQPQHF.

For this clone: The junction and the germline gene differ at one end; a read error may be behind it. The chain joins TRBV7-9 to TRBJ1-2, with a possible D match to TRBD1 (5 bases). CDR3 length equals 13 residues. CDR1 SEHNR and CDR2 FQNEAQ come from the germline V gene (reference sequence). The CDR3 reads CSSSLGAGSGYTF. CDR3 coding DNA: TGTTCCAGCAGCCTAGGGGCGGGCAGTGGCTACACCTTC.

V usage is TRBV5-4 and J usage is TRBJ2-3; D is possibly TRBD2 (6 bases). CDR1 and CDR2 from the germline V gene are SGHNT and YYREEE (reference sequence). The length of the CDR3 is 16 residues. Trimming took off 0 bases at V and 0 bases at J, with 11 bases between the two ends. The CDR3 region is CASSLGGGASTDTQYF. The CDR3 nucleotides read TGTGCCAGCAGCTTGGGAGGCGGGGCTAGCACAGATACGCAGTATTTT.

This chain uses TRBV6-1 with TRBJ2-1; 9 bases line up with TRBD2. The CDR3 runs 15 residues. Germline values: CDR1 MNHNS, CDR2 SASEGT. Losses at the gene ends were 5 bases for V and 14 bases for J; bases not matched to a gene: 16. CDR3 sequence: CASSPEGAGGPPEFF. In nucleotides, the CDR3 is TGTGCCAGCAGTCCCGAGGGGGCGGGAGGGCCCCCGGAGTTCTTC.

This clone occurred once. CDR3 protein: CAISDHRENEQYF. The CDR3 nucleotides read TGTGCCATCAGTGACCACAGGGAAAACGAGCAGTACTTC. The chain combines TRBV10-3 with TRBJ2-7; a possible D gene is TRBD1 (6 bases). The CDR3 consists of 13 residues. Germline V CDR1 and CDR2: ENHRY, SYGVKD. The V end lost 3 bases, the J end lost 5 bases, and 11 bases lay between the germline ends.

A few counts support this clone. This chain uses TRBV14 with TRBJ2-1, with unresolved D. V was cut by 0 bases and J by 10 bases, with 13 bases left in between. The germline CDR1 and CDR2 sequences are SGHDN and FVKESK. The CDR3 is made up of 14 amino acids. The CDR3 region has the DNA TGTGCCAGCAGCCAAGAGGAAGGATTCGGGGAGCAGTTCTTC. It yields the protein CASSQEEGFGEQFF.

This CDR3 reads CAWCPKDRGWGNTGELFF. The CDR3 DNA is TGTGCCTGGTGTCCAAAGGACAGGGGTTGGGGGAACACCGGGGAGCTGTTTTTT. V is TRBV30 and J is TRBJ2-2, with 9 nucleotides matching TRBD1. Germline assignment: CDR1 GTSNPN and CDR2 SVGIG (reference sequence). V dropped 5 bases and J dropped 1; count of bases not matched to a gene: 14. CDR3 size: 18 residues. Drawing the rest from reference TRBV30 and TRBJ2-2, the complete variable domain is SQTIHQWPATLVQPVGSPLSLECTVEGTSNPNLYWYRQAAGRGLQLLFYSVGIGQISSEVPQNLSASRPQDRQFILSSKKLLLSDSGFYLCAWCPKDRGWGNTGELFFGEGSRLTVL.

Remarks on this clone: At one boundary the junction diverges from the germline segment, which might be a read error. The chain joins TRBV7-3 to TRBJ2-4; 8 nucleotides agree with TRBD1. CDR1 and CDR2 from the germline V gene are SGHTA and FQGTGA. CDR3 length: 14 residues. The CDR3 is CASSLTGDKNSQYF. In DNA form, the CDR3 reads TGTGCCAGCAGTCTGACAGGGGACAAAAACAGTCAGTACTTC.

V gene TRBV19 combines with J gene TRBJ2-5; 10 nucleotides agree with TRBD2. The J segment lost 2 bases and the V segment lost 4 bases, leaving 4 bases of the junction unmatched. Germline CDR1 LNHDA, CDR2 SQIVND (reference sequence). CDR3 length equals 15 residues. CDR3 coding DNA: TGTGCCAGTAGTAAATGGACTAGCGGTCAAGAGACCCAGTACTTC. Translated: CASSKWTSGQETQYF. Filled out from reference TRBV19 and TRBJ2-5, the complete variable domain reads DGGITQSPKYLFRKEGQNVTLSCEQNLNHDAMYWYRQDPGQGLRLIYYSQIVNDFQKGDIAEGYSVSREKKESFPLTVTSAQKNPTAFYLCASSKWTSGQETQYFGPGTRLLVL.

The chain combines TRBV5-1 with TRBJ2-3; 12 nucleotides line up with TRBD2. V was pared by 3 bases and J by 5 bases, with 10 bases of the junction left unmatched. CDR3 size: 17 residues. Germline CDR1 reads SGHRS; CDR2 reads YFSETQ. The CDR3 loop is CASSSGPGTSGLDTQYF. The CDR3 DNA follows: TGCGCCAGCAGCTCCGGCCCCGGGACTAGCGGGTTAGATACGCAGTATTTT. The complete variable domain, with remaining parts taken from reference TRBV5-1 and TRBJ2-3, reads KAGVTQTPRYLIKTRGQQVTLSCSPISGHRSVSWYQQTPGQGLQFLFEYFSETQRNKGNFPGRFSGRQFSNSRSEMNVSTLELGDSALYLCASSSGPGTSGLDTQYFGPGTRLTVL.

This clone was observed a handful of times. V is TRBV10-3 and J is TRBJ2-3; 10 bases align to TRBD2. The CDR3 runs to 18 residues. With 6 bases clipped from V and 2 bases from J, the junction kept 14 bases outside the gene matches. CDR1 and CDR2 from the germline V gene are ENHRY and SYGVKD. CDR3 coding DNA: TGTGCCATCAGACATAGCGGGAGGCCGGGGGGGGACACAGATACGCAGTATTTT. Residues: CAIRHSGRPGGDTDTQYF.

The chain has TRBV5-1 and TRBJ1-3; no definite D call. Germline CDR1 is SGHRS and CDR2 is YFSETQ. V was cut by 3 bases and J by 2 bases, with 15 bases left in between. CDR3 size: 16 residues. In nucleotides, the CDR3 is TGCGCCAGCAGCTCGACTTGGGGAGCCACTGGAAACACCATATATTTT. Its protein is CASSSTWGATGNTIYF.

This chain uses TRBV10-3 with TRBJ2-3; perhaps TRBD2 as D (7 bases). Germline V gene sequence: CDR1 ENHRY, CDR2 SYGVKD. The CDR3 runs 15 residues. The V gene lost 1 base and the J gene lost 5 bases, with 13 bases spanning the gap. In DNA form, the CDR3 reads TGTGCCATCAGTGAGTTCGGGGGGCAAGTAGATACGCAGTATTTT. It encodes CAISEFGGQVDTQYF.

V usage is TRBV27 and J usage is TRBJ2-2; D is unresolved. V lost 6 bases, J lost 1 base, and 6 bases lay in between. The CDR3 is 13 amino acids. Germline V CDR1 and CDR2: MNHEY, SMNVEV (reference sequence). The CDR3 loop is CASRRQNTGELFF. CDR3 coding DNA: TGTGCCAGCAGGCGACAGAACACCGGGGAGCTGTTTTTT.

This chain links TRBV4-3 with TRBJ2-2; 11 positions agree with TRBD2. This CDR3 is 17 amino acids long. Germline CDR1 LGHNA, CDR2 YSLEER. J gave up 3 bases and V 4 bases, and 7 bases lay outside the gene matches. The CDR3 DNA reads TGCGCCAGCAGCCGTACGCTAGCGGGAGGAGACACCGGGGAGCTGTTTTTT. The encoded protein is CASSRTLAGGDTGELFF.